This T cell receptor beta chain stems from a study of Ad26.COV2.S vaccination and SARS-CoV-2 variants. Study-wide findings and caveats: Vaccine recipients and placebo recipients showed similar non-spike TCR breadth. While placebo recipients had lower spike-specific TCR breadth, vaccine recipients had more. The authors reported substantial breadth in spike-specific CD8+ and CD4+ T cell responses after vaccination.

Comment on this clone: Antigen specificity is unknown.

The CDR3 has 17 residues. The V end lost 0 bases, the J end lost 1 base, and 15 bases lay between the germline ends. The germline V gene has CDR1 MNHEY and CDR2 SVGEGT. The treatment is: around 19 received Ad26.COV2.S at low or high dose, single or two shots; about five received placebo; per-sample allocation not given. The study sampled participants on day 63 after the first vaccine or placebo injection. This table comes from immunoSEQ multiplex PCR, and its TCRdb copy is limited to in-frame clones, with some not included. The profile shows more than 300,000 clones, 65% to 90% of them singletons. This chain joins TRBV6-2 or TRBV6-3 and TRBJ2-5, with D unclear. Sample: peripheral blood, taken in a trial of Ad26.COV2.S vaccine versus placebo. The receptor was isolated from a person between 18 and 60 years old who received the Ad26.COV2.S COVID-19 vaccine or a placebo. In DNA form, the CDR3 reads TGTGCCAGCAGTTACTCACGACGAGATGCACTCCAAGAGACCCAGTACTTC. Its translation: CASSYSRRDALQETQYF.